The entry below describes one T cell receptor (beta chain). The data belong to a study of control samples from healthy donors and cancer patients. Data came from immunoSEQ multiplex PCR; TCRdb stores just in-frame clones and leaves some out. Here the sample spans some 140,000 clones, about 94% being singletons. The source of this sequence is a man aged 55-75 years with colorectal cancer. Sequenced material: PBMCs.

The CDR3 bases are TGTGCCAGCAGTGGTCGGGACAGGGCTGGCACTGAAGCTTTCTTT. Translated: CASSGRDRAGTEAFF. This sequence joins TRBV25-1 and TRBJ1-1; TRBD1 agrees at 9 bases. With V trimmed by 4 bases and J by 4 bases, 7 bases remained unmatched. CDR1 and CDR2 from the germline V gene are MGHDK and SYGVNS. The CDR3 runs 15 residues. The variable domain in full, completed from reference TRBV25-1 and TRBJ1-1, reads EADIYQTPRYLVIGTGKKITLECSQTMGHDKMYWYQQDPGMELHLIHYSYGVNSTEKGDLSSESTVSRIRTEHFPLTLESARPSHTSQYLCASSGRDRAGTEAFFGQGTRLTVV.